The 11 T cell receptor beta chains given below trace back to one sample, sequenced in a study of T cell clonality in common variable immunodeficiency. Whole-study results and caveats: Reportedly, TCR beta sequences from common variable immunodeficiency showed fewer deletions and N-nucleotide insertions.

Using immunoSEQ multiplex PCR, the repertoire was profiled, and TCRdb retains in-frame clones only, with some absent. The sample has 7,000 to 9,500 clones, none seen only once. No antigen has been identified for these receptors. The sample comprised peripheral blood mononuclear cells. These receptors all come from a human donor with common variable immunodeficiency.

This clone occurred many times. The sequence runs out 3 residues before the end of the CDR3; the remainder is reconstructed from the germline J gene. V and J are TRBV12-3 or TRBV12-4 and TRBJ1-5; 7 nucleotides line up with TRBD1. The CDR3 consists of 17 residues. J gave up 2 bases and V 6 bases, and 13 bases lay outside the gene matches. CDR3 region: CASSYDTGANGNQPQHF. CDR3 bases read: TGTGCCAGCAGCTACGACACAGGGGCGAACGGCAATCAGCCC.

This clone was detected ten times or more. The CDR3 end falls 3 residues outside the read, so it is completed with the germline J gene. V is TRBV20-1 and J is TRBJ2-3, with 8 nucleotides matching TRBD2. The germline CDR1 and CDR2 sequences are DFQATT and SNEGSKA (reference sequence). Losses at the gene ends were 0 bases for V and 3 bases for J; bases not matched to a gene: 8. There are 16 residues in the CDR3. The sequenced part of the CDR3 DNA is TGCAGTGCTAGAGATTCCGGGGGGGCCAGGACAGATACG. Translating it yields CSARDSGGARTDT. The CDR3 as a whole reads CSARDSGGARTDTQYF.

By its share, this clone is medium-sized (0.01 to 0.1%). Germline and junction disagree at one end, which may indicate a read error. The read gets to within 3 residues of the CDR3 end, and the germline J gene fills in the rest. This chain uses TRBV4-2 with TRBJ2-6, with D perhaps matching TRBD1 (5 bases). Per germline, CDR1 LGHNA and CDR2 YNFKEQ. The CDR3 sequence is 16 residues long. The CDR3 loop reads CASSRFKGSGANVLTF. The DNA read from the CDR3 is TGCGCCAGCAGCCGGTTTAAGGGGTCTGGGGCCAACGTC.

This clone came up many times. The CDR3 end is not reached by the read, which stops 3 residues before it; the germline J gene fills it in. The chain has TRBV6-2 or TRBV6-3 and TRBJ1-5, with D unclear. CDR3 length: 13 residues. V lost 10 bases to trimming and J lost 4 bases, with 14 bases between them. Germline values: CDR1 MNHEY, CDR2 SVGEGT. CDR3 residues: CATLDGLNQPQHF. CDR3 DNA (partial): TGTGCCACCCTCGACGGACTTAATCAGCCC.

This clone appeared many times. The missing CDR3 end, 3 residues past where the read stops, is filled in from the germline J gene. The chain combines TRBV6-1 with TRBJ2-7; weak D call: TRBD1 (5 bases). V dropped 3 bases and J dropped 6 bases, with 15 bases sitting between them. CDR1 is MNHNS and CDR2 is SASEGT in the germline V gene. The CDR3 runs to 14 residues. The CDR3 reads CASSETQGPLEQYF. The covered CDR3 bases are TGTGCCAGCAGTGAGACGCAGGGCCCACTCGAG.

This clone was recorded many times. The DNA read from the CDR3 is TGTGCCAGCAGCTTATACCAAGGACAACATCAGCCC. Translation gives CASSLYQGQHQP. The whole CDR3 sequence reads CASSLYQGQHQPQHF. The V and J genes are TRBV7-9 and TRBJ1-5; D is possibly TRBD1 (5 bases). The read comes to an end 3 residues before the CDR3 does, leaving the germline J gene to fill in the end. Trimming stripped 2 bases from V and 5 bases from J, with 13 bases between. The CDR3 totals 15 residues. The germline CDR1 and CDR2 sequences are SEHNR and FQNEAQ (reference sequence).

By sample fraction, this clone is medium-sized. With the read ending 3 residues before the CDR3 end, the germline J gene is used to fill in that end. V and J are TRBV20-1 and TRBJ2-1, with 8 bases matching TRBD2. V trimming: 0 bases; J trimming: 0 bases; junction bases outside the gene matches: 16. The CDR3 loop spans 20 amino acids. Looked up from germline, CDR1 is DFQATT and CDR2 is SNEGSKA (reference sequence). The CDR3 is CSARDPKGGGSRSSYNEQFF. CDR3 DNA (partial): TGCAGTGCTAGAGACCCTAAGGGCGGGGGGTCACGTAGCTCCTACAATGAG.

The table lists this clone with many counts. The sequenced fragment ends 3 residues before the CDR3 boundary, so the rest is inferred from the germline J gene. The chain combines TRBV20-1 with TRBJ2-1; 16 nucleotides align to TRBD2. J was trimmed by 4 bases and V by 5 bases; bases with no gene match: 5. Per germline, CDR1 DFQATT and CDR2 SNEGSKA (reference sequence). This CDR3 has 16 amino acids. The part of the CDR3 DNA that was read is TGCAGTGCTCCGGGACTAGCGGGGGGGATATACAATGAG. It encodes CSAPGLAGGIYNE. The whole CDR3 is CSAPGLAGGIYNEQFF.

This clone was detected many times. Its ends do not fully match the called genes, so a read error is possible. The CDR3 DNA, read in part, is TGTGCCACCAGTGAGTCGAAGTCAGGAAATGGTGAAAAA. Protein product: CATSESKSGNGEK. The complete CDR3 protein is CATSESKSGNGEKLFF. The gene calls are TRBV10-3 and TRBJ1-4; D gene unclear. The DNA ends 3 residues before the CDR3 does, and the rest of the CDR3 is filled in from the germline J gene. The germline V gene has CDR1 ENHRY and CDR2 SYGVKD. This CDR3 is 16 amino acids long.

This clone was seen at least ten times. The read falls 3 residues short of the CDR3 end, and the missing part is taken from the germline J gene. The chain joins TRBV20-1 to TRBJ1-1; perhaps TRBD1 as D (5 bases). CDR3 size: 12 residues. Trimming shortened V by 3 bases and J by 0 bases, and 5 bases separated the two germline ends. Per the germline V gene, CDR1 is DFQATT and CDR2 is SNEGSKA (reference sequence). CDR3 protein: CSARGLNTEAFF. The part of the CDR3 DNA that was read is TGCAGTGCTAGGGGGCTGAACACTGAA.

This clone has at least ten counts. The CDR3 end is not reached by the read, which stops 3 residues before it; the germline J gene fills it in. The chain links TRBV19 to TRBJ2-1; TRBD1 is a possible D gene (5 bases). Trimming cost V 8 bases and J 7 bases, with 15 bases left between them. From germline, CDR1 is LNHDA and CDR2 SQIVND (reference sequence). The CDR3 totals 13 residues. The sequenced CDR3 bases are TGTGCCAGTTCCGATAGGGGCCCAAATGAG. It specifies CASSDRGPNE. The whole CDR3 region reads CASSDRGPNEQFF.